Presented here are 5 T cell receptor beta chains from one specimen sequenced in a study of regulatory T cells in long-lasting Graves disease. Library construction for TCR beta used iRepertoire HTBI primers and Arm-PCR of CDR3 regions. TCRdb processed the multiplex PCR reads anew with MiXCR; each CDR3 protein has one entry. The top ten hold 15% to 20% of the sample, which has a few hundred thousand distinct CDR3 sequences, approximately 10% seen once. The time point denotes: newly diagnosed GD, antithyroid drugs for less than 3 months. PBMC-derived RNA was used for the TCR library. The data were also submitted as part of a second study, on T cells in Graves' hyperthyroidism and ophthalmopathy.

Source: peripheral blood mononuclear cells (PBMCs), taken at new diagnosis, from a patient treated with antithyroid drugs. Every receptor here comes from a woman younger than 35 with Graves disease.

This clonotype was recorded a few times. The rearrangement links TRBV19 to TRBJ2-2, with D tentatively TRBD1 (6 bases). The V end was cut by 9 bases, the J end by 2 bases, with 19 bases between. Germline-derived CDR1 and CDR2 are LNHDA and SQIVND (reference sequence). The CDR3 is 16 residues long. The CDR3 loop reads CASLTNRAVNTGELFF. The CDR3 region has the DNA TGTGCCAGCCTTACGAACAGGGCGGTTAACACCGGGGAGCTGTTTTTT.

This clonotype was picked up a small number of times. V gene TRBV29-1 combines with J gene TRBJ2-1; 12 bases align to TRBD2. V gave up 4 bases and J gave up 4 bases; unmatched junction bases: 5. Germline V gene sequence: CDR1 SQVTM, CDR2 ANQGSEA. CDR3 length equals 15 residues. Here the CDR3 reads CSVVGLAGTYNEQFF. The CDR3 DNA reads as TGCAGCGTTGTCGGACTAGCGGGGACGTACAATGAGCAGTTCTTC.

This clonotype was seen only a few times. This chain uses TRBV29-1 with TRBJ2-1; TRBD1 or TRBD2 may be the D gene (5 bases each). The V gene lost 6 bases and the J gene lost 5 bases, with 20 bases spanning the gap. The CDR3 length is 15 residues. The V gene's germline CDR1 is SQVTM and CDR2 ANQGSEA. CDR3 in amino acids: CSVNPGPSRDNEQFF. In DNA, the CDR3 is TGCAGCGTAAATCCGGGACCCAGCCGCGACAATGAGCAGTTCTTC.

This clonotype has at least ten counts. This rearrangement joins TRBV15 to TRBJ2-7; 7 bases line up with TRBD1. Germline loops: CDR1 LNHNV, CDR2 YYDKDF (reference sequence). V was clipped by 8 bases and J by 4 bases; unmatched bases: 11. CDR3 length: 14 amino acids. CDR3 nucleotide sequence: TGTGCCACCGCCGGGACAGCTGGTTTTTACGAGCAGTACTTC. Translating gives CATAGTAGFYEQYF.

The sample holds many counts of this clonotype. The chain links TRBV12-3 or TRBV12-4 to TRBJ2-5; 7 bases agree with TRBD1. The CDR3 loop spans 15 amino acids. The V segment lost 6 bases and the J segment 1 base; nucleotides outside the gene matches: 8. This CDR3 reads CASRDRRKSQETQYF. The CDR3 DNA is TGTGCCAGCAGGGACAGGCGGAAAAGCCAAGAGACCCAGTACTTC.